This T cell receptor (beta chain) is from a study of T-cell reconstitution after alpha-beta-depleted transplantation in children. Study outcomes and limitations: Newly generated T cells supplied most T-cell counts and diversity one year post-transplant.

This clonotype was counted between two and nine times. Its target is unknown. This CDR3 has 14 amino acids. Trimming at V came to 1 base and at J to 2 bases, leaving 2 bases not matched to a gene. The germline gives CDR1 DFQATT, CDR2 SNEGSKA (reference sequence). Unique molecular identifiers were built into the TCRbeta library. TCRdb ran MiXCR on the PCR reads and lists one entry per CDR3 protein. This table has hundreds of thousands of distinct CDR3 sequences, roughly 9.1% appearing once. Sequenced material: PBMCs, taken before TCRalphabeta/CD19-depleted stem cell transplant. The chain links TRBV20-1 to TRBJ2-3; TRBD2 aligns across 8 bases. This sequence was found in a boy in the first two years of life with acute myeloid leukemia, due to receive a stem cell transplant. The CDR3 DNA sequence: TGCAGTGCTAGAGGCGGGGGGCTCACAGATACGCAGTATTTT. It codes for CSARGGGLTDTQYF.